One sample yielded the 5 T cell receptor beta chains listed below, sequenced in a study of T-cell reconstitution after alpha-beta-depleted transplantation in children. Unique molecular identifiers were used to barcode this TCRbeta library. One entry per CDR3 protein, called by TCRdb with MiXCR from the PCR reads. The sample lists 780,000 or so distinct CDR3 sequences, roughly 16% occurring once. Sequenced material: PBMCs, mostly from graft donor cells, taken 360 days after TCRalphabeta/CD19-depleted stem cell transplant. The source is a male patient under 18 who had a stem cell transplant for acute lymphoblastic leukemia, so the T cells may come from the graft donor.

This chain links TRBV5-1 with TRBJ2-7; perhaps TRBD2 as D (5 bases). The V gene's germline CDR1 is SGHRS and CDR2 YFSETQ. This CDR3 contains 15 residues. Trimming cost V 4 bases and J 5 bases, with 19 bases left between them. In DNA form, the CDR3 reads TGCGCCAGCAGCGGAACAACTAGAGTCCCTGACGAGCAGTACTTC. Its translation: CASSGTTRVPDEQYF. Using reference TRBV5-1 and TRBJ2-7 for the parts outside the CDR3, the full variable domain is KAGVTQTPRYLIKTRGQQVTLSCSPISGHRSVSWYQQTPGQGLQFLFEYFSETQRNKGNFPGRFSGRQFSNSRSEMNVSTLELGDSALYLCASSGTTRVPDEQYFGPGTRLTVT.

The chain is built from TRBV7-9 and TRBJ2-2, with D uncertain. Germline CDR1 is SEHNR and CDR2 is FQNEAQ (reference sequence). CDR3 length: 16 amino acids. V lost 5 bases and J lost 2, with 15 bases in between. This chain's CDR3 is CASSPPRARNTGELFF. CDR3 bases: TGTGCCAGCAGCCCACCACGGGCTAGAAACACCGGGGAGCTGTTTTTT.

The table lists this clonotype with a few counts. The chain employs TRBV18 and TRBJ1-1, with D uncertain. Trimming removed 2 bases from V and 4 bases from J, with 5 bases in between. This CDR3 region has 12 residues. Germline CDR1 reads KGHSH; CDR2 reads LQKENI. CDR3 sequence (DNA): TGTGCCAGCTCACCAGGGTTCACTGAAGCTTTCTTT. This codes for CASSPGFTEAFF.

V gene TRBV6-5 combines with J gene TRBJ2-1; 9 bases fit TRBD1. The CDR3 length is 18 residues. Germline V gene lookup returns CDR1 MNHEY and CDR2 SVGAGI. The J segment lost 5 bases and the V segment lost 4 bases, leaving 15 bases of the junction unmatched. CDR3 nucleotide sequence: TGTGCCAGCAGTTGGACAGGGGCGTCCCCGGGGGGACACAATGAGCAGTTCTTC. Its protein is CASSWTGASPGGHNEQFF.

This clonotype was seen more than once but under ten times. The V gene is TRBV6-5, the J gene TRBJ2-4, with D unresolved. This CDR3 is 15 amino acids long. CDR1 and CDR2 from the germline V gene are MNHEY and SVGAGI. The V and J ends lost 2 bases and 1 base respectively, with 9 bases between them. CDR3 in DNA: TGTGCCAGCAGTTACGGGCTAGGGGCCAAAAACATTCAGTACTTC. Translating it yields CASSYGLGAKNIQYF.